This TCR beta chain was profiled in a study of blood T cell repertoires in COVID-19. As for the study in general: COVID-19 samples from acute and convalescent phases originated in the United States, Italy and Spain. Sources were T cells, B-cell-depleted T cells, or PBMCs; the material itself was cDNA or gDNA.

V lost 6 bases and J lost 7, with 9 bases in between. The CDR3 sequence is 11 residues long. Germline CDR1 SGHVS, CDR2 FNYEAQ. Original data processing: Reference gene primer amplification gave nucleated cell count estimates. Measured with immunoSEQ multiplex PCR; TCRdb has only the in-frame clones, and not every one. The V and J calls and clone size come from that table; D and trimming were worked out from the DNA. Among about 82,000 clones listed, around 80% were seen once. The source of this sequence is a middle-aged man with active or convalescent COVID-19. The V and J genes are TRBV7-6 and TRBJ1-1; D gene uncertain. Sequencing was performed on peripheral blood. CDR3 amino acids: CASSRQGEAFF. DNA of the CDR3: TGTGCCAGCAGTCGACAAGGTGAAGCTTTCTTT.